This entry features one TCR beta chain sequence. Its antigen is not identified. The CDR3 end falls 3 residues outside the read, so it is completed with the germline J gene. This entry comes from a study of T cell clonality in common variable immunodeficiency. Study-level points and caveats: Compared with controls, CVID subjects had fewer shared TCRbeta clones. In common variable immunodeficiency, TCR beta chains reportedly carried fewer deletions and N-nucleotide insertions. CVID subjects had higher TCRbeta clonality than healthy controls, most marked in about a third.

Germline V CDR1 and CDR2: KGHSH, LQKENI. The CDR3 runs 14 residues. Profiling relied on immunoSEQ multiplex PCR, and the TCRdb table lists in-frame clones only, not all of them. The repertoire consists of around 50,000 clones, none detected only once. The rearrangement uses TRBV18 and TRBJ2-2; 8 positions agree with TRBD1. Material for sequencing was peripheral blood mononuclear cells. This clonotype was sampled from a person aged 18-69 years in good health. The CDR3 bases that were read are TGTGCCAGCTCACTAGATCAGGGGGCCGGAAAG. Protein product: CASSLDQGAGK. The entire CDR3 protein is CASSLDQGAGKLFF. Supplemented by reference TRBV18 and TRBJ2-2, the full variable domain reads NAGVMQNPRHLVRRRGQEARLRCSPMKGHSHVYWYRQLPEEGLKFMVYLQKENIIDESGMPKERFSAEFPKEGPSILRIQQVVRGDSAAYFCASSLDQGAGKLFFGEGSRLTVL.